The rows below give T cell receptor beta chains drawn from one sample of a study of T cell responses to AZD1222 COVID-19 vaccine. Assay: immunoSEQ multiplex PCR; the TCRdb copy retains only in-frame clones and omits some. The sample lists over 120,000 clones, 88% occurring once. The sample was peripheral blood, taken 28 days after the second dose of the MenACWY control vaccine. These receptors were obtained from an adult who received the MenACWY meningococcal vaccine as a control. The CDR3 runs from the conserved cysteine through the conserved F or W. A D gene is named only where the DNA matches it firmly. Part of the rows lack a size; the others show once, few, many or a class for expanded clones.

cdr3_nt: TGTGCCAGCAGCCGAACAGGGACCCCGGGCGAAAAACTGTTTTTT
cdr3_aa: CASSRTGTPGEKLFF
clone_size: .
d_call: .
j_call: TRBJ1-4
v_call: TRBV3-1/TRBV3-2

cdr3_nt: TGTGCCACCAGACGAAGTTCGGAGGCAACCGGGGAGCTGTTTTTT
cdr3_aa: CATRRSSEATGELFF
clone_size: once
d_call: .
j_call: TRBJ2-2
v_call: TRBV24-1

cdr3_nt: TGTGCCAGCAGACCGGGACAGGGCTACAATGAGCAGTTCTTC
cdr3_aa: CASRPGQGYNEQFF
clone_size: .
d_call: TRBD1
j_call: TRBJ2-1
v_call: TRBV14

cdr3_nt: TGTGCCAGCATTAGTAGACAGGGGGAAGCTTTCTTT
cdr3_aa: CASISRQGEAFF
clone_size: .
d_call: TRBD1
j_call: TRBJ1-1
v_call: TRBV3-1/TRBV3-2

cdr3_nt: TGTGCCAGCAGCTTGGCGGCAGCGAATGAGCAGTACTTC
cdr3_aa: CASSLAAANEQYF
clone_size: once
d_call: .
j_call: TRBJ2-7
v_call: TRBV7-2

cdr3_nt: TGTGCCAGCAGCTTGGGAGGGGTTATGGGGTTGGAGCAGTACTTC
cdr3_aa: CASSLGGVMGLEQYF
clone_size: .
d_call: TRBD2
j_call: TRBJ2-7
v_call: TRBV11-3

cdr3_nt: TGTGCCAGCAGCGAACGGACCGCGGGGGGAAACACCATATATTTT
cdr3_aa: CASSERTAGGNTIYF
clone_size: .
d_call: .
j_call: TRBJ1-3
v_call: TRBV7-9

cdr3_nt: TGTGCCAGCAGCTCACCACAGGGGGCCGTTGGGGCCAACGTCCTGACTTTC
cdr3_aa: CASSSPQGAVGANVLTF
clone_size: .
d_call: TRBD1
j_call: TRBJ2-6
v_call: TRBV7-3

cdr3_nt: TGTGCCAGTAGTATAGGTTCCAGGGGATATGGCTACACCTTC
cdr3_aa: CASSIGSRGYGYTF
clone_size: .
d_call: .
j_call: TRBJ1-2
v_call: TRBV19

cdr3_nt: TGCGCCAGCAGACATGTGGAGGGACTGAACACTGAAGCTTTCTTT
cdr3_aa: CASRHVEGLNTEAFF
clone_size: .
d_call: .
j_call: TRBJ1-1
v_call: TRBV4-3

cdr3_nt: TGTGCCACCAGCCCTACGACAATAACTGAAGCTTTCTTT
cdr3_aa: CATSPTTITEAFF
clone_size: .
d_call: .
j_call: TRBJ1-1
v_call: TRBV15

cdr3_nt: TGTGCCAGCAGTTACACGATGGGACACTATAACACCTTC
cdr3_aa: CASSYTMGHYNTF
clone_size: .
d_call: .
j_call: TRBJ1-2
v_call: TRBV6-5

cdr3_nt: TGTGCCAGCAGTTACGGGGGGGCGAGGATGAACACTGAAGCTTTCTTT
cdr3_aa: CASSYGGARMNTEAFF
clone_size: .
d_call: .
j_call: TRBJ1-1
v_call: TRBV6-5

cdr3_nt: TGTGCCTGGAGTACCGGGACGGCGGCCTCACCCCTCCACTTT
cdr3_aa: CAWSTGTAASPLHF
clone_size: .
d_call: .
j_call: TRBJ1-6
v_call: TRBV30

cdr3_nt: TGTGCCAGCTCCCGGGACAGGGAAACGTCCTATAATTCACCCCTCCACTTT
cdr3_aa: CASSRDRETSYNSPLHF
clone_size: .
d_call: TRBD1
j_call: TRBJ1-6
v_call: TRBV18

cdr3_nt: TGTGCCAGCAGTGCCTCAGGGAGCTCCTACGAGCAGTACTTC
cdr3_aa: CASSASGSSYEQYF
clone_size: .
d_call: .
j_call: TRBJ2-7
v_call: TRBV25-1

cdr3_nt: TGCGCCAGCAGCCAGTCTTCCTTGGTGGACTATGGCTACACCTTC
cdr3_aa: CASSQSSLVDYGYTF
clone_size: .
d_call: .
j_call: TRBJ1-2
v_call: TRBV4-3

cdr3_nt: TGCGCCAGCAGGGGCGGGAGCACAGATACGCAGTATTTT
cdr3_aa: CASRGGSTDTQYF
clone_size: .
d_call: .
j_call: TRBJ2-3
v_call: TRBV10-2

cdr3_nt: TGTGCCAGCAGCTCAACAGGGATGGTTTCACCCCTCCACTTT
cdr3_aa: CASSSTGMVSPLHF
clone_size: .
d_call: .
j_call: TRBJ1-6
v_call: TRBV7-2

cdr3_nt: TGTGCCAGCAGCTTACCGCTGACCGGGCCACCAACAAATGAGCAGTTCTTC
cdr3_aa: CASSLPLTGPPTNEQFF
clone_size: .
d_call: .
j_call: TRBJ2-1
v_call: TRBV7-2

cdr3_nt: TGCGCCAGCAGAACAGGGGGAAGGTATGGCTACACCTTC
cdr3_aa: CASRTGGRYGYTF
clone_size: .
d_call: TRBD1
j_call: TRBJ1-2
v_call: TRBV10-1

cdr3_nt: TGTGCCTGGAGTGTAAATTCACCCCTCCACTTT
cdr3_aa: CAWSVNSPLHF
clone_size: .
d_call: .
j_call: TRBJ1-6
v_call: TRBV30

cdr3_nt: TGTGCCAGCAGGGTACTAAGGGGGGCGTACAATGAGCAGTTCTTC
cdr3_aa: CASRVLRGAYNEQFF
clone_size: .
d_call: .
j_call: TRBJ2-1
v_call: TRBV2

cdr3_nt: TGTGCCAGCGGGGGGGACACGCAGTATTTT
cdr3_aa: CASGGDTQYF
clone_size: .
d_call: TRBD2
j_call: TRBJ2-3
v_call: TRBV9

cdr3_nt: TGTGCCAGCAGTCGACAGGGGAGCGACGAGCAGTACTTC
cdr3_aa: CASSRQGSDEQYF
clone_size: once
d_call: TRBD1
j_call: TRBJ2-7
v_call: TRBV6-6

cdr3_nt: TGTGCCAGCAGTTTATTGTCGTTCACAGATACGCAGTATTTT
cdr3_aa: CASSLLSFTDTQYF
clone_size: .
d_call: .
j_call: TRBJ2-3
v_call: TRBV27

cdr3_nt: TGTGCCAGTAGTATAGTCCCGGGAGAAGATGAGCAGTTCTTC
cdr3_aa: CASSIVPGEDEQFF
clone_size: .
d_call: .
j_call: TRBJ2-1
v_call: TRBV19

cdr3_nt: TGTGCCAGCAGCCAGGATTCCTATGGCTACACCTTC
cdr3_aa: CASSQDSYGYTF
clone_size: .
d_call: .
j_call: TRBJ1-2
v_call: TRBV6-6

cdr3_nt: TGTGCCAGCGGGGGCGAGGGGTTTGAAAAACTGTTTTTT
cdr3_aa: CASGGEGFEKLFF
clone_size: few
d_call: .
j_call: TRBJ1-4
v_call: TRBV9

cdr3_nt: TGTGCCAGCAGTACCCGCTTGGCGGGGGGCTACGAGCAGTACTTC
cdr3_aa: CASSTRLAGGYEQYF
clone_size: .
d_call: TRBD2
j_call: TRBJ2-7
v_call: TRBV6-5

cdr3_nt: TGTGCCAGCAGCTTAGGAGTCGACGGGACAGGGGATGGCTACACCTTC
cdr3_aa: CASSLGVDGTGDGYTF
clone_size: .
d_call: TRBD1
j_call: TRBJ1-2
v_call: TRBV7-9

cdr3_nt: TGTGCCAGTAGTATAGTCGGACTTGGGCTCCTTTTCTTC
cdr3_aa: CASSIVGLGLLFF
clone_size: few
d_call: .
j_call: TRBJ2-1
v_call: TRBV19